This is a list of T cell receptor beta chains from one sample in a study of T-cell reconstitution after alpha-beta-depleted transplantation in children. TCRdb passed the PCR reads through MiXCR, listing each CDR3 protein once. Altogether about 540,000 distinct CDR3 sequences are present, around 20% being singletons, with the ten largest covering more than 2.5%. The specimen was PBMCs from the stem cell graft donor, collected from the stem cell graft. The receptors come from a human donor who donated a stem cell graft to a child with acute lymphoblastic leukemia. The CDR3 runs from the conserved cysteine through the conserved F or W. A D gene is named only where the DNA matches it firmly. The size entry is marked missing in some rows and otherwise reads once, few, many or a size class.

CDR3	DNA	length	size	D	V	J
CASSLNRGSGTGGTEAFF	TGCGCCAGCAGCTTAAATAGAGGTTCCGGGACAGGGGGCACTGAAGCTTTCTTT	18	-	TRBD1	TRBV5-1	TRBJ1-1
CATTQGGNEQFF	TGTGCCACCACACAGGGGGGGAATGAGCAGTTCTTC	12	many	-	TRBV15	TRBJ2-1
CSAVSGTSYEQYF	TGCAGTGCTGTCTCCGGGACTAGCTACGAGCAGTACTTC	13	-	TRBD2	TRBV20-1	TRBJ2-7
CSVGLAGGSDTQYF	TGCAGCGTCGGACTAGCGGGAGGATCGGACACGCAGTATTTT	14	-	TRBD2	TRBV29-1	TRBJ2-3
CATSTSGQSYNEQFF	TGTGCCACCAGCACCTCGGGACAGTCCTACAATGAGCAGTTCTTC	15	few	TRBD1	TRBV15	TRBJ2-1
CASSSQQGVFGETQYF	TGTGCCAGCAGCTCCCAGCAGGGAGTGTTCGGAGAGACCCAGTACTTC	16	-	-	TRBV7-2	TRBJ2-5
CASSFDRAKNIQYF	TGTGCCAGCAGCTTTGACAGGGCCAAAAACATTCAGTACTTC	14	few	-	TRBV5-6	TRBJ2-4
CASSTSPAVETQYF	TGTGCCAGCAGTACCAGCCCAGCAGTAGAGACCCAGTACTTC	14	few	-	TRBV7-6	TRBJ2-5
CSAGQASTDTQYF	TGCAGTGCCGGACAGGCTAGCACAGATACGCAGTATTTT	13	few	TRBD1	TRBV20-1	TRBJ2-3
CASSLESETDTQYF	TGCGCCAGCAGCTTGGAGTCCGAAACAGATACGCAGTATTTT	14	-	-	TRBV5-1	TRBJ2-3
CASRVGAEQYF	TGCGCCAGCAGGGTTGGGGCCGAGCAGTACTTC	11	-	-	TRBV5-1	TRBJ2-7
CASSPWEGRGNEQYF	TGTGCCAGCAGCCCATGGGAAGGCAGGGGCAACGAGCAGTACTTC	15	-	-	TRBV3-1	TRBJ2-7
CASSLLGMIYNEQFF	TGCGCCAGCAGCTTACTAGGGATGATTTACAATGAGCAGTTCTTC	15	-	-	TRBV5-1	TRBJ2-1
CASSPGGSHEQFF	TGTGCCAGCTCACCAGGGGGTTCCCATGAGCAGTTCTTC	13	many	-	TRBV18	TRBJ2-1
CASHSGVHWYF	TGTGCCAGCCACTCGGGGGTCCACTGGTATTTT	11	-	-	TRBV6-1	TRBJ1-5
CASSHSGGPNNEQFF	TGTGCCAGCAGTCACTCAGGGGGACCTAACAATGAGCAGTTCTTC	15	-	TRBD1	TRBV12-3/TRBV12-4	TRBJ2-1
CASSLDRIGSSYEQYF	TGTGCCAGCAGCTTAGATCGAATCGGGAGCTCCTACGAGCAGTACTTC	16	-	-	TRBV11-2	TRBJ2-7
CASSEGTGLHEQYF	TGTGCCAGCAGTGAGGGGACAGGACTCCACGAGCAGTACTTC	14	few	TRBD1	TRBV12-3/TRBV12-4	TRBJ2-7
CASRYDDSDTEAFF	TGCGCCAGCAGATACGACGACAGCGACACTGAAGCTTTCTTT	14	many	-	TRBV5-1	TRBJ1-1
CASSPIGAGTRNSYNEQFF	TGCGCCAGCAGCCCCATTGGAGCGGGAACCCGGAACTCCTACAATGAGCAGTTCTTC	19	-	TRBD2	TRBV4-1	TRBJ2-1
CSVEEWGGVGYTF	TGCAGCGTTGAAGAGTGGGGAGGGGTCGGCTACACCTTC	13	few	-	TRBV29-1	TRBJ1-2
CASARTESAAGEQFF	TGTGCCAGTGCCAGGACAGAGTCGGCGGCGGGTGAGCAGTTCTTC	15	-	-	TRBV2	TRBJ2-1
CASSQGFQAGVRQAFF	TGCGCCAGCAGCCAAGGGTTTCAAGCGGGGGTAAGACAAGCTTTCTTT	16	-	-	TRBV4-1	TRBJ1-1
CASSLTTGLTYEQYF	TGTGCCAGCAGCCTTACTACGGGACTAACCTACGAGCAGTACTTC	15	-	TRBD2	TRBV14	TRBJ2-7
CASKPTGVSREQYF	TGTGCCAGCAAACCCACAGGGGTGTCTCGGGAGCAGTACTTC	14	few	TRBD1	TRBV27	TRBJ2-7
CASSFPGGDGYTF	TGCGCCAGCAGCTTTCCAGGGGGAGATGGCTACACCTTC	13	-	TRBD1	TRBV5-1	TRBJ1-2
CASSYGGGNEQFF	TGTGCCAGCAGCTATGGCGGGGGCAATGAGCAGTTCTTC	13	few	TRBD2	TRBV12-3/TRBV12-4	TRBJ2-1
CAITPGQTGEQYF	TGTGCCATCACCCCGGGACAAACCGGTGAGCAGTACTTC	13	few	-	TRBV10-3	TRBJ2-7
CSARFASGRADTQYF	TGCAGTGCTAGATTTGCTAGCGGGAGGGCAGATACGCAGTATTTT	15	many	TRBD2	TRBV20-1	TRBJ2-3
CASSFPDSPSHGYTF	TGTGCCAGCAGCTTTCCCGACAGTCCGAGCCATGGCTACACCTTC	15	-	-	TRBV7-9	TRBJ1-2
CASRWRRGHYNEQFF	TGTGCCAGCAGATGGAGAAGGGGGCATTACAATGAGCAGTTCTTC	15	few	TRBD1	TRBV6-1	TRBJ2-1
CASSSGTQRTGELFF	TGTGCCAGCAGCTCCGGGACTCAGAGGACCGGGGAGCTGTTTTTT	15	few	-	TRBV5-4	TRBJ2-2
CASSRGVEQYF	TGTGCCAGCAGCAGAGGCGTCGAGCAGTACTTC	11	many	-	TRBV25-1	TRBJ2-7
CASSYFAGSYEQYF	TGTGCCAGCAGTTACTTTGCAGGCTCCTACGAGCAGTACTTC	14	few	-	TRBV6-2/TRBV6-3	TRBJ2-7
CASSQGIQGQFF	TGCGCCAGCAGCCAAGGTATCCAGGGGCAGTTCTTC	12	few	-	TRBV4-1	TRBJ2-1
CAIRGGTSYEQYF	TGTGCCATTCGAGGGGGCACTTCCTACGAGCAGTACTTC	13	-	TRBD1	TRBV12-3/TRBV12-4	TRBJ2-7
CASSFQVGNTEAFF	TGTGCCAGCAGCTTTCAGGTGGGGAACACTGAAGCTTTCTTT	14	-	-	TRBV7-9	TRBJ1-1